A single sample is the source of the 24 T cell receptor beta chains below, sequenced in a study of spatial heterogeneity in lung cancer. MiXCR was run by TCRdb on the 5' RACE reads, yielding one entry per CDR3 protein. This table has about 120,000 distinct CDR3 sequences, 10% to 15% appearing once. The time point: blood at routine non-recurrence follow-up after resection. Unsorted whole RNA of tumor, nontumor lung or frozen PBMC was sequenced. The source was PBMCs, collected at follow-up. The receptors derive from a male donor with early-stage non-small cell lung cancer.

This clonotype was found a few times. A much larger clone sits a single nucleotide away, making a read error possible. Given the absence of the conserved phenylalanine or tryptophan at the CDR3 end, a read error is likely. CDR3 bases: TGTGCCAGTAGTTCGGGACCTTTCGGCAATGAGCAGTTCTCC. The encoded protein is CASSSGPFGNEQFS. V is TRBV19 and J is TRBJ2-1; D may match TRBD1 or TRBD2 (5 bases each). The germline V and J ends were trimmed by 5 bases and 6 bases, with 14 bases remaining between them. CDR1 is LNHDA and CDR2 is SQIVND in the germline V gene (reference sequence). The CDR3 is made up of 14 amino acids.

V usage is TRBV11-2 and J usage is TRBJ1-2; TRBD1 aligns across 8 bases. In germline, CDR1 is SGHAT, CDR2 FQNNGV. The length of the CDR3 is 18 residues. V dropped 5 bases and J dropped 1; count of bases not matched to a gene: 15. The CDR3 nucleotides read TGTGCCAGCAGCGCCCTCCGGGACAGGAGACACAGTAACTATGGCTACACCTTC. It yields the protein CASSALRDRRHSNYGYTF.

This clonotype has ten or more counts. CDR3 in amino acids: CASSSYRTEAFF. DNA of the CDR3: TGTGCCAGCAGTTCGTATCGGACTGAAGCTTTCTTT. The chain carries TRBV12-3 or TRBV12-4 and TRBJ1-1; no definite D call. CDR3 length: 12 amino acids. V was cut by 4 bases and J by 5 bases, with 8 bases left in between.

The V call is TRBV7-3, the J call TRBJ1-1; D not certain. CDR3 size: 13 residues. The germline V gene has CDR1 SGHTA and CDR2 FQGTGA. V lost 5 bases to trimming and J lost 1 base, with 8 bases between them. DNA for the CDR3: TGTGCCAGCAGCCCGTTTGGGAACACTGAAGCTTTCTTT. It encodes CASSPFGNTEAFF.

This clonotype was observed a few times. This chain links TRBV7-2 with TRBJ1-6, with a tentative D call TRBD1 (6 bases). Germline V gives CDR1 SGHTA, CDR2 FQGNSA. Trimming took 3 bases from V and 6 from J, leaving 12 bases between them. The CDR3 covers 15 residues. CDR3 sequence: CASSFTGTPNSPLHF. CDR3 in DNA: TGTGCCAGCAGCTTCACCGGGACACCTAATTCACCCCTCCACTTT.

This clonotype came up many times. This chain connects TRBV5-1 to TRBJ2-1; 7 nucleotides agree with TRBD2. The germline V gene has CDR1 SGHRS and CDR2 YFSETQ. The CDR3 contains 16 residues. V lost 3 bases and J lost 0; bases outside the gene matches: 6. The DNA of the CDR3 is TGCGCCAGCAGCTCCGCGCCGGGAGGCTCCTACAATGAGCAGTTCTTC. This codes for CASSSAPGGSYNEQFF.

This clonotype has just a few counts. The genes are TRBV11-2 and TRBJ2-3; possible D gene TRBD1, 5 bases. Germline V gene lookup returns CDR1 SGHAT and CDR2 FQNNGV. The CDR3 runs 14 residues. Trimming pared 1 base from V and 9 bases from J, leaving 14 bases between. CDR3 sequence reads: CASSLVRGSRTQYF. CDR3 in DNA: TGTGCCAGCAGCTTAGTTAGGGGCAGCAGGACGCAGTATTTT.

The chain joins TRBV10-3 to TRBJ2-2; 8 nucleotides align to TRBD1. The junction had 1 base not matched to a gene; V was cut back by 6 bases and J by 1 base. The CDR3 spans 14 residues. Germline CDR1 and CDR2: ENHRY and SYGVKD. CDR3 in amino acids: CAISGTGNTGELFF. The CDR3 region has the DNA TGTGCCATCAGCGGGACAGGGAACACCGGGGAGCTGTTTTTT.

This chain links TRBV27 with TRBJ1-6; D call uncertain. CDR1 is MNHEY and CDR2 is SMNVEV in the germline V gene (reference sequence). The CDR3 is 12 residues long. Trimming took 3 bases from V and 10 from J, leaving 7 bases between them. The CDR3: CASSFSGSPLHF. The CDR3 DNA reads as TGTGCCAGCAGTTTCTCTGGCTCACCCCTCCACTTT.

This clonotype was seen a few times. The genes are TRBV28 and TRBJ1-5, with a tentative D call TRBD1 (5 bases). CDR1 MDHEN and CDR2 SYDVKM come from the germline V gene. The CDR3 is 16 residues long. V was clipped by 2 bases and J by 7 bases, with 18 bases between them. The CDR3 sequence: CASSLPQGVGGQPQHF. CDR3 bases: TGTGCCAGCAGTTTACCCCAAGGGGTGGGAGGCCAGCCCCAGCATTTT.

Ten or more counts support this clonotype. The gene calls are TRBV6-4 and TRBJ2-5; D unresolved. V was cut by 3 bases and J by 7 bases, with 12 bases left in between. Germline loops: CDR1 MRHNA, CDR2 SNTAGT. The CDR3 runs 13 residues. The CDR3 here is CASSESALGTQYF. CDR3 sequence (DNA): TGTGCCAGCAGTGAATCTGCTTTGGGGACCCAGTACTTC.

The rearrangement uses TRBV29-1 and TRBJ1-4, with D unresolved. The CDR3 covers 13 residues. CDR1 SQVTM and CDR2 ANQGSEA come from the germline V gene. V lost 3 bases to trimming and J lost 0 bases, with 5 bases between them. CDR3 coding DNA: TGCAGCGTTGAGATTGCAACTAATGAAAAACTGTTTTTT. Its translation: CSVEIATNEKLFF.

This clonotype was picked up many times. V gene TRBV20-1 combines with J gene TRBJ1-5; 11 bases align to TRBD1. The CDR3 runs to 16 residues. Looked up from germline, CDR1 is DFQATT and CDR2 is SNEGSKA (reference sequence). Losses at the gene ends were 0 bases for V and 4 bases for J; bases not matched to a gene: 5. The CDR3 DNA reads as TGCAGTGCTAGAGATCAGGACAGGGGGCCGAATCAGCCCCAGCATTTT. Translating gives CSARDQDRGPNQPQHF.

The chain has TRBV12-3 or TRBV12-4 and TRBJ1-2, with D unresolved. The CDR3 runs to 14 residues. V was trimmed by 2 bases and J by 3 bases, leaving 10 bases between them. As DNA, the CDR3 is TGTGCCAGCAGTTTACCCCCCTTTGACTATGGCTACACCTTC. It codes for CASSLPPFDYGYTF.

There are many counts of this clonotype. This sequence joins TRBV28 and TRBJ2-7; D is unresolved. This CDR3 region has 13 residues. The ends were cut back, 3 bases at V and 1 base at J, with 7 bases in the middle. In germline, CDR1 is MDHEN, CDR2 SYDVKM. For the CDR3, the DNA is TGTGCCAGCAGTTTGGGTCATTCCTACGAGCAGTACTTC. It codes for CASSLGHSYEQYF.

The sample holds a few counts of this clonotype. The rearrangement links TRBV7-6 to TRBJ2-2; D ambiguous. The germline gives CDR1 SGHVS, CDR2 FNYEAQ. The ends were cut back, 0 bases at V and 0 bases at J, with 8 bases in the middle. The CDR3 is made up of 16 amino acids. CDR3 in amino acids: CASSLAGGPNTGELFF. CDR3 coding DNA: TGTGCCAGCAGCTTAGCGGGCGGACCGAACACCGGGGAGCTGTTTTTT.

The V gene is TRBV2, the J gene TRBJ1-5, with TRBD1 matching over 7 bases. Trimming took 3 bases from V and 0 from J; bases not matched to a gene: 2. The germline CDR1 and CDR2 sequences are SNHLY and FYNNEI. This CDR3 is 15 amino acids long. The CDR3 loop is CASSEDRYSNQPQHF. The CDR3 DNA is TGTGCCAGCAGTGAGGACAGGTATAGCAATCAGCCCCAGCATTTT.

This clonotype was observed at least ten times. The chain combines TRBV2 with TRBJ2-1; either TRBD1 or TRBD2 may supply D (5 bases each). Trimming took off 1 base at V and 4 bases at J, with 8 bases between the two ends. Germline values: CDR1 SNHLY, CDR2 FYNNEI. The CDR3 sequence is 14 residues long. This CDR3 reads CASSEDGAYNEQFF. CDR3 nucleotides: TGTGCCAGCAGTGAAGACGGGGCATACAATGAGCAGTTCTTC.

This sequence joins TRBV6-6 and TRBJ1-1, with D hard to call. The V and J ends lost 2 bases and 1 base respectively, with 8 bases between them. Germline assignment: CDR1 MNHNY and CDR2 SVGAGI (reference sequence). This CDR3 contains 14 residues. The CDR3 coding sequence is TGTGCCAGCAGTTACCCACAAAGGAACACTGAAGCTTTCTTT. This codes for CASSYPQRNTEAFF.

Only a few counts were recorded for this clonotype. The chain joins TRBV7-3 to TRBJ1-1; no definite D call. The V end was cut by 4 bases, the J end by 1 base, with 7 bases between. The V gene's germline CDR1 is SGHTA and CDR2 FQGTGA. CDR3 size: 13 residues. The CDR3 loop is CASSSQRNTEAFF. DNA of the CDR3: TGTGCCAGCAGCTCTCAGAGGAACACTGAAGCTTTCTTT.

This clonotype came up a few times. The chain combines TRBV10-3 with TRBJ2-3; possible D gene TRBD1, 5 bases. The CDR3 totals 15 residues. Germline CDR1 reads ENHRY; CDR2 reads SYGVKD. The V end lost 5 bases, the J end lost 2 bases, and 14 bases lay between the germline ends. The CDR3 protein is CAISTSRAPTDTQYF. The CDR3 DNA is TGTGCCATCAGTACCAGCAGGGCTCCCACAGATACGCAGTATTTT.

This clonotype was counted many times. This rearrangement joins TRBV28 to TRBJ1-4; the D is unclear. CDR3 length: 12 residues. Germline V gene data show CDR1 as MDHEN and CDR2 as SYDVKM. The V gene lost 5 bases and the J gene lost 7 bases, with 8 bases spanning the gap. In DNA form, the CDR3 reads TGTGCCAGCAGTACGGTTTTTGAAAAACTGTTTTTT. Translating gives CASSTVFEKLFF.

This clonotype was counted ten times or more. V gene TRBV28 combines with J gene TRBJ2-3, with TRBD2 matching over 9 bases. Trimming took 5 bases from V and 3 from J; bases not matched to a gene: 9. CDR1 is MDHEN and CDR2 is SYDVKM in the germline V gene. This CDR3 contains 16 residues. In DNA, the CDR3 is TGTGCCAGCAGTACCGGGACTAGCAGGGGTACAGATACGCAGTATTTT. As protein: CASSTGTSRGTDTQYF.

The chain carries TRBV5-5 and TRBJ1-6; a possible D gene is TRBD1 (5 bases). With 5 bases removed from V and 7 bases from J, the gap between germline ends came to 19 bases. This CDR3 contains 16 residues. Germline V gene data show CDR1 as SGHKS and CDR2 as YYEKEE (reference sequence). The CDR3 DNA sequence: TGTGCCAGCAGTTTGATAGGACGGGGGTCGAATTCACCCCTCCACTTT. It codes for CASSLIGRGSNSPLHF.